This T cell receptor beta chain originates from a study of blood T cell repertoires in COVID-19. Study background: Whether acute or convalescent, the COVID-19 samples came from the United States, Italy and Spain. In each case, the material was cDNA or gDNA derived from T cells, B-cell-depleted T cells, or PBMCs.

This clone was found a few times. Original data processing: From reference gene primer amplification, estimates of nucleated cell counts were derived. TCRdb keeps only in-frame clones here, not all; method: immunoSEQ multiplex PCR. The V and J calls and clone size were taken over from that table, and D and trimming were inferred from the DNA. The sample has 65,000 or so clones; 81% are singletons. Sequenced sample: peripheral blood. The source is a man older than 75 with acute or convalescent COVID-19.

CDR3 protein: CASSPGLARETQYF. DNA of the CDR3: TGTGCCAGCTCACCTGGACTAGCGAGGGAGACCCAGTACTTC. The rearrangement joins TRBV18 to TRBJ2-5; TRBD2 agrees at 9 bases. The CDR3 totals 14 residues. Germline trimming cut 3 bases from V and 5 bases from J; bases unmatched to any gene: 4. From germline, CDR1 is KGHSH and CDR2 LQKENI.